This T cell receptor (beta chain) emerged from a study of blood T cells in healthy people across ages. Combining a sample-barcoded 5' primer with a J-beta primer mix, a second PCR ran for roughly 7 to 12 cycles. TCRdb independently ran MiXCR on the 5' RACE reads; one entry per CDR3 protein. Here the sample spans 1.5 million to 2 million distinct CDR3 sequences, roughly 30% being singletons. Remarks on this clonotype: Antigen: not known.

Study findings and constraints: Estimates of diversity drawn from one million T cells were considered underestimates.

There are 13 residues in the CDR3. V dropped 3 bases and J dropped 9; count of bases not matched to a gene: 7. The germline CDR1 and CDR2 sequences are SEHNR and FQNEAQ (reference sequence). The specimen sequenced was blood. The clonotype comes from a woman under 40 in good health. The V call is TRBV7-9, the J call TRBJ1-2, with TRBD1 matching 7 bases. The CDR3 DNA is TGTGCCAGCAGCTTCCCACAGGGGAAGAGCTACACCTTC. Translation: CASSFPQGKSYTF.